This T cell receptor (beta chain) stems from a study of blood T cell repertoires in COVID-19. Repertoires were generated with immunoSEQ multiplex PCR, while TCRdb's copy carries only in-frame clones and drops some. The data show over 20,000 clones, 85% to 95% seen once. Germline values: CDR1 MNHEY, CDR2 SMNVEV (reference sequence). This CDR3 is 15 amino acids long. J was trimmed by 2 bases and V by 2 bases; bases with no gene match: 2. Specimen: peripheral blood. The clonotype comes from a human donor in a cohort sampled during active COVID-19. The gene calls are TRBV27 and TRBJ1-2, with 10 bases matching TRBD1. The CDR3 loop reads CASSLEGQGNYGYTF. Here the CDR3 DNA reads TGTGCCAGCAGTTTAGAGGGACAGGGGAACTATGGCTACACCTTC.